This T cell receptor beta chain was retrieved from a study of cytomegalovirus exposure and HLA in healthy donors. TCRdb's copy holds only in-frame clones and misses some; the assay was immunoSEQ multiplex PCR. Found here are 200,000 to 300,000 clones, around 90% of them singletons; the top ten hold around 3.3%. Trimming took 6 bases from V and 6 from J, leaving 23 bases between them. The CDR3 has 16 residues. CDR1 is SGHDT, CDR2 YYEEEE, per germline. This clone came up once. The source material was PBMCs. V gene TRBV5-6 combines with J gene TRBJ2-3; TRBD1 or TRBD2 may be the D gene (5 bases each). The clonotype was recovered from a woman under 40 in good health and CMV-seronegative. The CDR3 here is CASISNPGRMSDTQYF. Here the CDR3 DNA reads TGTGCCAGCATTTCTAATCCGGGACGAATGTCTGATACGCAGTATTTT.